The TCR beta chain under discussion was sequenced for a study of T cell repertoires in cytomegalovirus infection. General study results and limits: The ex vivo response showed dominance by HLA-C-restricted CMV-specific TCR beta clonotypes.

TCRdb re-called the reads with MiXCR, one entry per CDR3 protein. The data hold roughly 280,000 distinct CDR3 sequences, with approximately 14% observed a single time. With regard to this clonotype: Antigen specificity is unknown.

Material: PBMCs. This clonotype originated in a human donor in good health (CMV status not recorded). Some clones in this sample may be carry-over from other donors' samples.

The CDR3 spells CSVGDRGWGTEAFF. CDR3 DNA: TGCAGCGTGGGGGACAGGGGATGGGGCACTGAAGCTTTCTTT. The J gene is TRBJ1-1, the V gene TRBV29-1, with TRBD1 matching over 10 bases. The CDR3 extends over 14 amino acids. Unmatched junction bases numbered 8, after V lost 6 bases and J lost 4 bases. Germline CDR1 reads SQVTM; CDR2 reads ANQGSEA. Drawing the rest from reference TRBV29-1 and TRBJ1-1, the complete variable domain is SAVISQKPSRDICQRGTSLTIQCQVDSQVTMMFWYRQQPGQSLTLIATANQGSEATYESGFVIDKFPISRPNLTFSTLTVSNMSPEDSSIYLCSVGDRGWGTEAFFGQGTRLTVV.